The 20 T cell receptor beta chains in this list originate from one sample, sequenced in a study of T-cell reconstitution after alpha-beta-depleted transplantation in children. Preparation of the TCRbeta library was carried out with unique molecular identifiers. TCRdb passed the PCR reads through MiXCR, listing each CDR3 protein once. In the table there are about 830,000 distinct CDR3 sequences, approximately 15% of which are singletons. The sample consisted of PBMCs, mostly from graft donor cells, taken 360 days after TCRalphabeta/CD19-depleted stem cell transplant. These receptors originate from a male patient younger than 18 who had a stem cell transplant for acute lymphoblastic leukemia, so the T cells may come from the graft donor.

The chain couples TRBV29-1 to TRBJ2-5, with D possibly matching TRBD1 (6 bases). The germline gives CDR1 SQVTM, CDR2 ANQGSEA. The CDR3 consists of 12 residues. The germline V and J ends were trimmed by 8 bases and 3 bases, with 13 bases remaining between them. The CDR3 loop is CSTTGNEETQYF. CDR3 in DNA: TGCAGCACCACAGGGAACGAAGAGACCCAGTACTTC.

This clonotype was recorded a few times. This rearrangement joins TRBV2 to TRBJ2-3; no reliable D call. The CDR3 extends over 11 amino acids. Germline assignment: CDR1 SNHLY and CDR2 FYNNEI. The V end lost 6 bases, the J end lost 4 bases, and 5 bases lay between the germline ends. The CDR3 region is CASSTSDTQYF. CDR3 nucleotides: TGTGCCAGCAGCACATCAGATACGCAGTATTTT.

The chain employs TRBV5-1 and TRBJ1-1; 8 bases agree with TRBD1. After removal of 0 bases from V and 2 bases from J, the junction contained 6 bases not matched to a gene. Germline assignment: CDR1 SGHRS and CDR2 YFSETQ. The CDR3 is 16 residues long. Written as DNA, the CDR3 is TGCGCCAGCAGCTTGGGAGCTGGGACAGGTAACACTGAAGCTTTCTTT. It codes for CASSLGAGTGNTEAFF.

The chain uses TRBV27 and TRBJ2-3, with TRBD2 matching over 13 bases. The CDR3 is made up of 15 amino acids. Germline V gene data show CDR1 as MNHEY and CDR2 as SMNVEV (reference sequence). After removal of 3 bases from V and 5 bases from J, the junction contained 2 bases not matched to a gene. Here the CDR3 reads CASSFGTSGEDTQYF. Here the CDR3 DNA reads TGTGCCAGCAGTTTCGGGACTAGCGGGGAAGATACGCAGTATTTT.

This clonotype was seen at least ten times. The CDR3 sequence: CASRPNRNYNEQFF. The DNA for the CDR3 is TGTGCCAGCAGACCCAACAGGAACTACAATGAGCAGTTCTTC. The J gene is TRBJ2-1, the V gene TRBV7-3; perhaps TRBD1 as D (5 bases). The germline gives CDR1 SGHTA, CDR2 FQGTGA. The length of the CDR3 is 14 residues. Trimming pared 6 bases from V and 3 bases from J, leaving 12 bases between.

The chain is built from TRBV4-1 and TRBJ2-1; 11 nucleotides agree with TRBD2. Germline trimming cut 7 bases from V and 9 bases from J; bases unmatched to any gene: 11. The CDR3 consists of 15 residues. Germline CDR1 reads MGHRA; CDR2 reads YSYEKL. The DNA of the CDR3 is TGCGCCAGCATCGATTCTGTAGCGGGAGGGGGTGAGCAGTTCTTC. It specifies CASIDSVAGGGEQFF.

This clonotype was detected ten times or more. The rearrangement links TRBV5-1 to TRBJ1-2; D perhaps matches TRBD1 (6 bases). CDR3 size: 14 residues. Germline lookup yields CDR1 SGHRS and CDR2 YFSETQ. Trimming shortened V by 0 bases and J by 1 base, and 7 bases separated the two germline ends. The CDR3 DNA reads TGCGCCAGCAGCTTGGGGACAGTTAACTATGGCTACACCTTC. This sequence encodes CASSLGTVNYGYTF.

This clonotype came up a few times. The chain couples TRBV20-1 to TRBJ1-2; 8 bases map to TRBD1. CDR3 length: 12 amino acids. V lost 3 bases and J lost 6; bases outside the gene matches: 3. Germline V gives CDR1 DFQATT, CDR2 SNEGSKA (reference sequence). CDR3 DNA: TGCAGTGCTAGCCAGGGGGCGGATGGCTACACCTTC. Translation: CSASQGADGYTF.

The rearrangement joins TRBV4-1 to TRBJ2-7, with D possibly being TRBD1 (5 bases). The CDR3 has 14 residues. CDR1 MGHRA and CDR2 YSYEKL come from the germline V gene. Trimming took off 3 bases at V and 3 bases at J, with 12 bases between the two ends. The CDR3 coding sequence is TGCGCCAGCAGCCATGCCGACAGAGTCTACGAGCAGTACTTC. This codes for CASSHADRVYEQYF.

This clonotype was recorded a few times. J is TRBJ2-5 and V is TRBV20-1, with D possibly TRBD1 on 6 matching bases. From germline, CDR1 is DFQATT and CDR2 SNEGSKA (reference sequence). The CDR3 length is 15 residues. V lost 5 bases to trimming and J lost 7 bases, with 23 bases between them. The CDR3 loop is CSAARQVVVSATQYF. The CDR3 DNA follows: TGCAGTGCTGCAAGACAGGTTGTAGTTTCGGCGACCCAGTACTTC.

This clonotype was seen more than once but under ten times. This rearrangement joins TRBV29-1 to TRBJ2-7; 11 nucleotides line up with TRBD1. J lost 2 bases, V lost 1 base, and 1 base had no gene match. Germline values: CDR1 SQVTM, CDR2 ANQGSEA. The CDR3 totals 14 residues. This CDR3 is CSVEGTGGPYEQYF. CDR3 nucleotides: TGCAGCGTTGAAGGGACAGGGGGCCCCTACGAGCAGTACTTC.

This chain uses TRBV28 with TRBJ2-3; possibly TRBD2 for D (6 bases). CDR3 length equals 16 residues. V was pared by 3 bases and J by 1 base, with 14 bases between. Germline CDR1 and CDR2: MDHEN and SYDVKM. The CDR3 region has the DNA TGTGCCAGCAGTTTGGGTCGCGGCGGGGGCACAGATACGCAGTATTTT. Its translation: CASSLGRGGGTDTQYF.

CDR3 sequence reads: CASSYHINTEAFF. In nucleotides, the CDR3 is TGTGCCAGCAGCTATCACATTAACACTGAAGCTTTCTTT. This chain joins TRBV11-2 and TRBJ1-1; D is unresolved. With 4 bases removed from V and 2 bases from J, the gap between germline ends came to 8 bases. The germline gives CDR1 SGHAT, CDR2 FQNNGV. The CDR3 totals 13 residues.

V is TRBV5-1 and J is TRBJ2-2; D is possibly TRBD2 (6 bases). V lost 7 bases and J lost 1, with 11 bases in between. This CDR3 region has 14 residues. Germline-derived CDR1 and CDR2 are SGHRS and YFSETQ. This CDR3 is CASQRRVNTGELFF. The CDR3 bases are TGCGCCAGCCAAAGGAGGGTGAACACCGGGGAGCTGTTTTTT. Together with reference TRBV5-1 and TRBJ2-2, the CDR3 gives the full variable domain: KAGVTQTPRYLIKTRGQQVTLSCSPISGHRSVSWYQQTPGQGLQFLFEYFSETQRNKGNFPGRFSGRQFSNSRSEMNVSTLELGDSALYLCASQRRVNTGELFFGEGSRLTVL.

This clonotype was seen only a few times. The chain couples TRBV20-1 to TRBJ2-2; the D call may be TRBD1 or TRBD2 (5 bases each). Deletions cut 6 bases from V and 5 bases from J, with 10 bases between. The CDR3 extends over 12 amino acids. The germline V gene encodes CDR1 DFQATT and CDR2 SNEGSKA (reference sequence). CDR3 coding DNA: TGCAGTGCGAGGGGTTGGACCGGGGAGCTGTTTTTT. It encodes CSARGWTGELFF.

This clonotype came up a few times. The chain combines TRBV3-1 with TRBJ1-1; no reliable D call. The germline V gene encodes CDR1 LGHDT and CDR2 YNNKEL (reference sequence). The CDR3 has 16 residues. V lost 0 bases to trimming and J lost 5 bases, with 16 bases between them. CDR3 DNA: TGTGCCAGCAGCCAAGATCCCCCAAGCATAGGAACTGAAGCTTTCTTT. It is translated as CASSQDPPSIGTEAFF.

The chain employs TRBV5-1 and TRBJ1-4, with 7 bases that match TRBD1. CDR3 length: 15 amino acids. The junction had 8 bases not matched to a gene; V was cut back by 4 bases and J by 5 bases. The germline V gene has CDR1 SGHRS and CDR2 YFSETQ. For the CDR3, the DNA is TGCGCCAGCAGCGGAACCGGGACAGAAAATGAAAAACTGTTTTTT. Translated: CASSGTGTENEKLFF.

This clonotype was observed at least ten times. V is TRBV20-1 and J is TRBJ2-7; TRBD2 matches 11 bases. This CDR3 spans 14 amino acids. V shed 5 bases and J 2 bases; nucleotides not matched to a gene: 5. CDR1 and CDR2 from the germline V gene are DFQATT and SNEGSKA (reference sequence). The CDR3 here is CSAGGLAGTYEQYF. CDR3 DNA: TGCAGTGCTGGCGGACTAGCGGGTACCTACGAGCAGTACTTC.

The chain is built from TRBV7-9 and TRBJ1-3, with TRBD1 as a possible D gene (5 bases). Germline loops: CDR1 SEHNR, CDR2 FQNEAQ (reference sequence). This CDR3 comprises 15 residues. V was clipped by 5 bases and J by 0 bases, with 11 bases between them. The CDR3 sequence is CASSTRDLSGNTIYF. The CDR3 nucleotides read TGTGCCAGCAGCACCCGGGACCTCTCTGGAAACACCATATATTTT.

The V call is TRBV20-1, the J call TRBJ2-2, with D uncertain. This CDR3 spans 12 amino acids. Germline-derived CDR1 and CDR2 are DFQATT and SNEGSKA (reference sequence). V was clipped by 5 bases and J by 6 bases, with 10 bases between them. The CDR3 loop reads CSAAFGAGELFF. CDR3 DNA: TGCAGTGCTGCTTTCGGTGCCGGGGAGCTGTTTTTT.